The 11 T cell receptor beta chains given below trace back to one sample, sequenced in a study of blood T cell repertoires in COVID-19. Profiled with immunoSEQ multiplex PCR; TCRdb holds only in-frame clones, not every one. The sample holds fewer than 85,000 clones, 65% to 90% seen once. Sequenced material: peripheral blood. These receptors were taken from a man between 25 and 39 years old with COVID-19, enrolled during active disease.

The chain is built from TRBV28 and TRBJ2-3, with 8 bases that match TRBD2. The V segment lost 5 bases and the J segment 3 bases; nucleotides outside the gene matches: 4. The CDR3 runs 14 residues. Germline loops: CDR1 MDHEN, CDR2 SYDVKM. Written as DNA, the CDR3 is TGTGCCAGCAGTAGCGGGAGATTGACAGATACGCAGTATTTT. Amino acids: CASSSGRLTDTQYF.

The chain has TRBV4-1 and TRBJ1-1; perhaps TRBD1 as D (6 bases). The germline CDR1 and CDR2 sequences are MGHRA and YSYEKL. The V gene lost 4 bases and the J gene lost 4 bases, with 7 bases spanning the gap. This CDR3 has 12 amino acids. The CDR3 loop is CASSLTGTEAFF. As DNA, the CDR3 is TGCGCCAGCAGCCTGACAGGCACTGAAGCTTTCTTT.

This sequence joins TRBV14 and TRBJ2-4; a weak D match, TRBD1 (6 bases). From germline, CDR1 is SGHDN and CDR2 FVKESK. Trimming stripped 4 bases from V and 1 base from J, with 17 bases between. CDR3 length equals 17 residues. CDR3 loop: CASSPRLGAMAKNIQYF. The CDR3 DNA sequence: TGTGCCAGCAGCCCCCGGCTGGGGGCGATGGCCAAAAACATTCAGTACTTC.

The V call is TRBV28, the J call TRBJ2-7, with TRBD1 matching 8 bases. After removal of 9 bases from V and 7 bases from J, the junction contained 8 bases not matched to a gene. Germline lookup yields CDR1 MDHEN and CDR2 SYDVKM. The CDR3 covers 12 residues. CDR3 DNA sequence: TGTGCCAGTCGACAGGGGCTACAGGAGCAGTACTTC. It is translated as CASRQGLQEQYF. Variable domain in full (rest from reference TRBV28 and TRBJ2-7): DVKVTQSSRYLVKRTGEKVFLECVQDMDHENMFWYRQDPGLGLRLIYFSYDVKMKEKGDIPEGYSVSREKKERFSLILESASTNQTSMYLCASRQGLQEQYFGPGTRLTVT.

The chain couples TRBV6-5 to TRBJ2-5; D perhaps matches TRBD2 (6 bases). Trimming took off 0 bases at V and 5 bases at J, with 10 bases between the two ends. The CDR3 runs to 14 residues. Germline CDR1 and CDR2: MNHEY and SVGAGI. CDR3 sequence reads: CASSYSRGLETQYF. The CDR3 DNA reads TGTGCCAGCAGTTACTCGCGGGGTCTGGAGACCCAGTACTTC.

V usage is TRBV7-2 and J usage is TRBJ2-5; a possible D gene is TRBD2 (5 bases). The CDR3 has 12 amino acids. The V end lost 5 bases, the J end lost 5 bases, and 9 bases lay between the germline ends. Germline CDR1 reads SGHTA; CDR2 reads FQGNSA. CDR3 residues: CASSPRGETQYF. The DNA of the CDR3 is TGTGCCAGCAGCCCCCGAGGGGAGACCCAGTACTTC.

The chain has TRBV28 and TRBJ2-3; 7 bases agree with TRBD2. Trimming cost V 0 bases and J 4 bases; bases outside gene matches: 7. Germline V gene data show CDR1 as MDHEN and CDR2 as SYDVKM. The CDR3 covers 16 residues. DNA of the CDR3: TGTGCCAGCAGTTTATGGGCTAGCGGACGATCAGATACGCAGTATTTT. It specifies CASSLWASGRSDTQYF.

The genes are TRBV7-2 and TRBJ1-2; unclear D gene. V lost 1 base and J 7 bases, leaving 16 bases between the germline ends. This CDR3 contains 15 residues. Germline V CDR1 and CDR2: SGHTA, FQGNSA. The CDR3 spells CASSLVEGSIAGYTF. The CDR3 DNA is TGTGCCAGCAGCTTAGTGGAGGGTTCGATTGCTGGCTACACCTTC.

This rearrangement joins TRBV9 to TRBJ1-1, with TRBD1 matching 9 bases. Germline V gene data show CDR1 as SGDLS and CDR2 as YYNGEE. Trimming cost V 4 bases and J 4 bases; bases outside gene matches: 8. This CDR3 comprises 15 residues. The CDR3 protein is CASSPGGQGATEAFF. DNA for the CDR3: TGTGCCAGCAGCCCTGGGGGACAGGGAGCCACTGAAGCTTTCTTT. Full variable domain (remainder filled in from reference TRBV9 and TRBJ1-1): DSGVTQTPKHLITATGQRVTLRCSPRSGDLSVYWYQQSLDQGLQFLIQYYNGEERAKGNILERFSAQQFPDLHSELNLSSLELGDSALYFCASSPGGQGATEAFFGQGTRLTVV.

The gene calls are TRBV19 and TRBJ2-1, with 10 bases aligning to TRBD2. V shed 3 bases and J 9 bases; nucleotides not matched to a gene: 8. CDR3 length equals 15 residues. From germline, CDR1 is LNHDA and CDR2 SQIVND (reference sequence). CDR3 region: CASSITPSGSTEQFF. CDR3 sequence (DNA): TGTGCCAGTAGTATTACCCCTAGCGGGAGTACTGAGCAGTTCTTC.

The J gene is TRBJ1-1, the V gene TRBV4-1; D is possibly TRBD1 (5 bases). Between the trimmed V and J ends, which lost 5 bases and 0 bases, there was a span of 13 bases. Germline V lookup: CDR1 MGHRA, CDR2 YSYEKL. The CDR3 length is 15 residues. The CDR3 protein is CASSRTDKMNTEAFF. CDR3 bases: TGCGCCAGCAGCAGGACGGACAAGATGAACACTGAAGCTTTCTTT.